This TCR beta chain originates from a study of shared clonotypes between healthy human individuals. Overall study context: Aged 18 to 49, the donors were a couple of women and a few men.

This was a deep-level run. The method was immunoSEQ multiplex PCR; TCRdb's version includes in-frame clones alone and lacks a portion of them. The sample lists 2 million to 2.5 million clones, less than 95% occurring once. The study enrolled healthy HIV-negative adults without recent acute infections or vaccinations as donors. Details on this clone: Its antigen is currently unknown.

Study results and limitations: Apart from blood, nothing was sampled; tissue repertoires likely differ.

CDR1 is MRHNA and CDR2 is SNTAGT in the germline V gene. The length of the CDR3 is 14 residues. V was trimmed by 4 bases and J by 5 bases, leaving 14 bases between them. The source material was naive CD4+ T cells from PBMCs. This sample's subset: CD45RA+ positively selected. The rearrangement links TRBV6-4 to TRBJ2-5, with a possible D match to TRBD2 (5 bases). This sequence originates from a man aged 18-30 years in good health. Some clones in this sample may be carry-over from other donors' samples. CDR3 residues: CASSATRTGETQYF. DNA of the CDR3: TGTGCCAGCAGTGCTACAAGGACTGGGGAGACCCAGTACTTC.